This T cell receptor beta chain was captured by sequencing in a study of blood T cell repertoires in COVID-19. Overall study context: Specimens from acute and convalescent COVID-19 originated in the United States, Italy and Spain. From T cells, B-cell-depleted T cells, or PBMCs came the material, which was cDNA or gDNA.

This clone was detected only once. As originally analysed: Quantification of nucleated cells was approximated via reference gene primer amplification. TCRdb's table, derived via immunoSEQ multiplex PCR, lists solely in-frame clones and lacks some. D and trimming were read from the DNA, whereas the V and J calls and clone size are those reported in that table. The sample yields hundreds of thousands of clones, approximately 85% seen once. V dropped 2 bases and J dropped 5; count of bases not matched to a gene: 6. The CDR3 has 15 residues. CDR1 is LNHNV and CDR2 is YYDKDF in the germline V gene (reference sequence).

The rearrangement joins TRBV15 to TRBJ1-1; 9 bases are a match to TRBD1. This TCR was recovered from a woman in her sixties or seventies with active or convalescent COVID-19. Source material: peripheral blood. The CDR3 protein is CATSRSGTGRTEAFF. The CDR3 nucleotides are TGTGCCACCAGCAGATCCGGGACAGGGAGAACTGAAGCTTTCTTT.